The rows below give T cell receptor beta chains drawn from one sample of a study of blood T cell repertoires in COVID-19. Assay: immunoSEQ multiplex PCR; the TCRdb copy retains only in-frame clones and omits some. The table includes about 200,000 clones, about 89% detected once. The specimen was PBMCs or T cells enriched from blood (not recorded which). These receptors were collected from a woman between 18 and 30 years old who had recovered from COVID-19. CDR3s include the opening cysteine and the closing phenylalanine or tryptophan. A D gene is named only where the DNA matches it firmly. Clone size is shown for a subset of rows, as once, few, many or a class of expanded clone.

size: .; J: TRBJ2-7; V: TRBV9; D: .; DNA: TGTGCCAGCAGCGGCGACGGGGGTTCCCAGTACTTC; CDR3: CASSGDGGSQYF
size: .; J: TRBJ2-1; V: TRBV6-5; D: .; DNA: TGTGCCAGCAGCCTGGGACAATACAATGAGCAGTTCTTC; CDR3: CASSLGQYNEQFF
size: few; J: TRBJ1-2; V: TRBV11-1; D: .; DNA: TGTGCCAGCAGCTTACGGGGGGCCACCAGCTATGGCTACACCTTC; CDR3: CASSLRGATSYGYTF
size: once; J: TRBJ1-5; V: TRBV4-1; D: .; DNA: TGCGCCAGCAGCCAAGCAGGTAACCAGCATTTT; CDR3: CASSQAGNQHF
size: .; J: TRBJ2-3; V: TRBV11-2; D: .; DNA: TGTGCCAGCAGCTTACCAACAGATACGCAGTATTTT; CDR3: CASSLPTDTQYF
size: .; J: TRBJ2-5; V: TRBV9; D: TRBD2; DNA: TGTGCCAGCAGCGATACCGATCGGGATGGGGGGGTGGAGGAGACCCAGTACTTC; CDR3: CASSDTDRDGGVEETQYF
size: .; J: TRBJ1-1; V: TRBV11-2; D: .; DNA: TGTGCCAGCAGCTTCGTCGACACTGAAGCTTTCTTT; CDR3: CASSFVDTEAFF
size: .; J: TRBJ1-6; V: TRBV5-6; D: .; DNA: TGTGCCAGCAGCTTTTTACAGGGTAATTCACCCCTCCACTTT; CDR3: CASSFLQGNSPLHF
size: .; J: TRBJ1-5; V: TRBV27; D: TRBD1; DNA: TGTGCCAGCCGGGGACAGGCTGATAGCAATCAGCCCCAGCATTTT; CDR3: CASRGQADSNQPQHF
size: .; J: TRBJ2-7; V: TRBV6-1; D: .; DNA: TGTGCCAGCAGTGAAGCGCCGGTCAGGGGTTACGAGCAGTACTTC; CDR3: CASSEAPVRGYEQYF
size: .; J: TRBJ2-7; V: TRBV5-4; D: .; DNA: TGTGCCAGCAGCTTGAATAGCCGCGGCTCCTACGAGCAGTACTTC; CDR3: CASSLNSRGSYEQYF
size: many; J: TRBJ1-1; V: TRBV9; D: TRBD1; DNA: TGTGCCAGCAGCTTCGACAGGGTGAACACTGAAGCTTTCTTT; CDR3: CASSFDRVNTEAFF
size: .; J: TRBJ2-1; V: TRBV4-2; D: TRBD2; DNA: TGTGCCAGCAGCCAGACGATAGCGGGGGGCCCCTACAATGAGCAGTTCTTC; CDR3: CASSQTIAGGPYNEQFF
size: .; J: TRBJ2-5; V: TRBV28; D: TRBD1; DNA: TGTGCCAGCAGTTTATTGGGACAGGGGCACCAAGAGACCCAGTACTTC; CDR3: CASSLLGQGHQETQYF
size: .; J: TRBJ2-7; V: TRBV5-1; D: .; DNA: TGCGCCAGCAGGGACGGGAGCTCCTACGAGCAGTACTTC; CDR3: CASRDGSSYEQYF
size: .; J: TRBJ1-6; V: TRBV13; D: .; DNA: TGTGCCAGCAGGATAGCTGGGTCCAATTCACCCCTCCACTTT; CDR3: CASRIAGSNSPLHF
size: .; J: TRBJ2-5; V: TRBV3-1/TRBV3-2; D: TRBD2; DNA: TGTGCCAGCAGCCAAGGGACTAGCGGGGGCCAAGAGACCCAGTACTTC; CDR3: CASSQGTSGGQETQYF
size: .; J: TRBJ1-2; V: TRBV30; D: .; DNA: TGTGCCTGGAGCGCCCTAGGAGGGGGCTACACCTTC; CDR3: CAWSALGGGYTF
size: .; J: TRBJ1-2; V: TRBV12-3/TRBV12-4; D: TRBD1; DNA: TGTGCCAGCAGGCCGACAGGGATCGGCGGCTACACCTTC; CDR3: CASRPTGIGGYTF
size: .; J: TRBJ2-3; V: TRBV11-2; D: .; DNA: TGTGCCAGCAGCCTGACTAGCACAGATACGCAGTATTTT; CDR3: CASSLTSTDTQYF
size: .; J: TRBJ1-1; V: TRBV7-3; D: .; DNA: TGTGCCAGCAGCTTACAGGCAGGCCTGAACACTGAAGCTTTCTTT; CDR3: CASSLQAGLNTEAFF
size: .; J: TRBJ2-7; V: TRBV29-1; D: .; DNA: TGCAGCGTTGAAACAACAAGGGAGGGGGAAGAGCAGTACTTC; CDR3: CSVETTREGEEQYF
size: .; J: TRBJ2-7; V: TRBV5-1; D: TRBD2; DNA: TGCGCCAGCAGCTTGGGACTAGCGGGGGACTCCTACGAGCAGTACTTC; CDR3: CASSLGLAGDSYEQYF
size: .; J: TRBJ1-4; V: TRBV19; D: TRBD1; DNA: TGTGCCAGTAGTAGTTACAGGGGGCATGAAAAACTGTTTTTT; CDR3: CASSSYRGHEKLFF
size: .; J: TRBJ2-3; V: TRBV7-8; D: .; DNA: TGTGCCAGCAGCTTAGAGAGGCAGGGCGGCACAGATACGCAGTATTTT; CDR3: CASSLERQGGTDTQYF
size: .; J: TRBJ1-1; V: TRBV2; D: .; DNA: TGTGCCAGCAGTGACCAGGGTGCGAGGACTGAAGCTTTCTTT; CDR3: CASSDQGARTEAFF
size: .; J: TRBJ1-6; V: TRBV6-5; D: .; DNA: TGTGCCAGCAGAGGGGAACAGTCTAACTCACCCCTCCACTTT; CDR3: CASRGEQSNSPLHF
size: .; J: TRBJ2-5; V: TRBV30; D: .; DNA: TGTGCCTGGAACAGGGCCACCCAAGAGACCCAGTACTTC; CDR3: CAWNRATQETQYF
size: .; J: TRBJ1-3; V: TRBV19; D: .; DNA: TGTGCCAGTCGCTGGACTGAGAGAGCTGGAAACACCATATATTTT; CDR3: CASRWTERAGNTIYF
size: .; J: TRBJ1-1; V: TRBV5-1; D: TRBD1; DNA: TGCGCCAGCAGCCAGGGACAGGAGAACACTGAAGCTTTCTTT; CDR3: CASSQGQENTEAFF